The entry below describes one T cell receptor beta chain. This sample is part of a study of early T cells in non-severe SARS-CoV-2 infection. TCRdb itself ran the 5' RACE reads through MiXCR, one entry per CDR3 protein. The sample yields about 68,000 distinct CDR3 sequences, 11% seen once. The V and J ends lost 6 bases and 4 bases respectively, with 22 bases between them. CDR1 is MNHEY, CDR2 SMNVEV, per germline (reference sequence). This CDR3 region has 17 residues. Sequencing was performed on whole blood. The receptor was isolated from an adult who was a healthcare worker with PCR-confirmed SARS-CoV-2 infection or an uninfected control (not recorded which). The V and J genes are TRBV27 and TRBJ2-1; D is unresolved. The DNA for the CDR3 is TGTGCCAGCAGCCCTTTAAGGTTCTCGGATCAATACAATGAGCAGTTCTTC. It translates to CASSPLRFSDQYNEQFF.